Presented here are 5 T cell receptor beta chains from one specimen sequenced in a study of T-cell memory formation after mild COVID-19. TCRdb redid the calling of the 5' RACE reads with MiXCR, one entry per CDR3 protein. The top ten hold under 0.95% of the sample, which has some 43,000 distinct CDR3 sequences, 6% to 6.5% seen once. The sample was PBMCs or a T cell subset sorted from them (not recorded which). These receptor sequences come from an adult who had mild COVID-19 (a few samples of this study predate the infection). Cell type and time point are not known.

At least ten counts were recorded for this clonotype. The rearrangement joins TRBV12-3 or TRBV12-4 to TRBJ1-1; possibly TRBD1 for D (5 bases). V gave up 5 bases and J gave up 1 base, with 8 bases separating them. The CDR3 is 13 residues long. The CDR3 nucleotides are TGTGCCAGCAGTCAGGACAAGAACACTGAAGCTTTCTTT. This translates into CASSQDKNTEAFF.

The sample holds a few counts of this clonotype. The gene calls are TRBV6-5 and TRBJ1-1, with 7 bases that match TRBD1. Germline V gene data show CDR1 as MNHEY and CDR2 as SVGAGI. This CDR3 contains 18 residues. V was pared by 0 bases and J by 1 base, with 11 bases of the junction left unmatched. This chain's CDR3 is CASSYSVSWGQPNTEAFF. CDR3 coding DNA: TGTGCCAGCAGTTACTCCGTCAGTTGGGGACAGCCGAACACTGAAGCTTTCTTT.

The chain recombines TRBV4-3 with TRBJ1-2; D not certain. Germline assignment: CDR1 LGHNA and CDR2 YSLEER. V shed 0 bases and J shed 6 bases, with 11 bases lying between them. This CDR3 contains 14 residues. The CDR3 DNA reads as TGCGCCAGCAGCCAAGAGGTCGCTTTGGATGGCTACACCTTC. It encodes CASSQEVALDGYTF.

This clonotype was recorded many times. The rearrangement links TRBV14 to TRBJ2-1; TRBD1 matches at 7 bases. V gave up 3 bases and J gave up 10 bases; unmatched junction bases: 9. CDR1 is SGHDN, CDR2 FVKESK, per germline. The CDR3 sequence is 14 residues long. The CDR3: CASSHFSGTVEQFF. CDR3 coding DNA: TGTGCCAGCAGCCACTTCTCCGGGACAGTAGAGCAGTTCTTC. Looking up the rest from reference TRBV14 and TRBJ2-1 gives the full variable domain: EAGVTQFPSHSVIEKGQTVTLRCDPISGHDNLYWYRRVMGKEIKFLLHFVKESKQDESGMPNNRFLAERTGGTYSTLKVQPAELEDSGVYFCASSHFSGTVEQFFGPGTRLTVL.

This clonotype was seen ten or more times. V gene TRBV7-2 combines with J gene TRBJ2-7; D possibly corresponds to TRBD1 (5 bases). CDR1 SGHTA and CDR2 FQGNSA come from the germline V gene. There are 17 residues in the CDR3. The V and J ends lost 5 bases and 0 bases respectively, with 20 bases between them. The CDR3 protein is CASSPTRSGHSSYEQYF. The CDR3 bases are TGTGCCAGCAGCCCCACCCGGTCAGGGCATAGCTCCTACGAGCAGTACTTC.